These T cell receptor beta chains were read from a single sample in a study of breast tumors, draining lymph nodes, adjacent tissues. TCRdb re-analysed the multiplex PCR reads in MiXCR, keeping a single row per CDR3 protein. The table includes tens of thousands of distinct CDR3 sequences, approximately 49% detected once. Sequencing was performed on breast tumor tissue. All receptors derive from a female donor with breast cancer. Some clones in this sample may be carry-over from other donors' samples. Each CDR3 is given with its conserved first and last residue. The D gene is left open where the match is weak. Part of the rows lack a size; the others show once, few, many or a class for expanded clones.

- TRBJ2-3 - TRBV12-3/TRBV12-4 CASIHDTQYF TGTGCCAGCATTCACGATACGCAGTATTTT
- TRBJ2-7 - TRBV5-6 CASSPQRAGSYEQYF TGTGCCAGCAGCCCGCAAAGGGCAGGGTCCTACGAGCAGTACTTC
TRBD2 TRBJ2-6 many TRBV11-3 CASSSGGFGANVLTF TGTGCCAGCAGCTCGGGGGGTTTTGGGGCCAACGTCCTGACTTTC
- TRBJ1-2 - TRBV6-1 CASNRAHYGYTF TGTGCCAGCAACAGGGCGCACTATGGCTACACCTTC
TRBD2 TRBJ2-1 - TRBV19 CASRSGTSVNNEQFF TGTGCCAGTAGGTCGGGGACTAGCGTTAACAATGAGCAGTTCTTC
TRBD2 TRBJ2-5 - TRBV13 CASSLSSGSETQYF TGTGCCAGCAGCCTCTCTAGCGGGAGTGAGACCCAGTACTTC
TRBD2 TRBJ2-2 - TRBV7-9 CASSLEASGRGGELFF TGTGCCAGCAGCTTAGAGGCTAGCGGGAGGGGCGGGGAGCTGTTTTTT
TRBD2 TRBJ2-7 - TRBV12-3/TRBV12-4 CASSPGLAGGYEQYF TGTGCCAGCAGTCCTGGACTAGCGGGAGGTTACGAGCAGTACTTC
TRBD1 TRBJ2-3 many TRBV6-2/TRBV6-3 CASSHSAGGADTQYF TGTGCCAGCAGTCACTCTGCAGGGGGCGCCGATACGCAGTATTTT
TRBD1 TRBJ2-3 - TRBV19 CASSLSGTGHTDTQYF TGTGCCAGTAGTTTATCCGGGACAGGGCACACAGATACGCAGTATTTT
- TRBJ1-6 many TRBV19 CASSSRDTYNSPLHF TGTGCCAGTAGTAGCCGGGACACTTATAATTCACCCCTCCACTTT
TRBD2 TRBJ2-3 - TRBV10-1 CARGGVTSGSTDTQYF TGCGCCAGAGGGGGGGTGACTAGCGGGAGCACAGATACGCAGTATTTT
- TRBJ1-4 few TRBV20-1 CSARRTARSKNEKLFF TGCAGTGCTAGAAGGACAGCACGCTCTAAGAACGAAAAACTGTTTTTT
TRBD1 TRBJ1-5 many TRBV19 CASSNGQAGGQPQHF TGTGCCAGTAGTAACGGACAGGCAGGGGGTCAGCCCCAGCATTTT
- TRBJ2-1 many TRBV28 CASMLGRHNEQFF TGTGCCAGCATGTTGGGGAGACACAATGAGCAGTTCTTC
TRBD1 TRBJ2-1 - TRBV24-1 CATSDRTGLGIFF TGTGCCACCAGTGATCGGACAGGGTTGGGGATTTTCTTC
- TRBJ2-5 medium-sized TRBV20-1 CSASVLGMETQYF TGCAGTGCTAGTGTTCTAGGAATGGAGACCCAGTACTTC
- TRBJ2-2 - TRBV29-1 CSVGDGELFF TGCAGCGTTGGGGACGGGGAGCTGTTTTTT
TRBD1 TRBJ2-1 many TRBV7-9 CASSAAGTGGNEQFF TGTGCCAGCAGCGCAGCCGGGACAGGGGGCAATGAGCAGTTCTTC
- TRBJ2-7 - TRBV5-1 CASSLASRDPVRQYF TGCGCCAGCAGCTTGGCCTCGCGGGACCCTGTGAGGCAGTACTTC
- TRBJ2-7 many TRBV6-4 CASSDLVPPYEQYF TGTGCCAGCAGTGACCTGGTACCCCCTTACGAGCAGTACTTC
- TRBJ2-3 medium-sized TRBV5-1 CASSLAGTDTQYF TGCGCCAGCAGCTTGGCGGGCACAGATACGCAGTATTTT
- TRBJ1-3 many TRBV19 CASSRVYSTGNTIYF TGTGCCAGTAGTAGGGTCTACTCTACGGGAAACACCATATATTTT
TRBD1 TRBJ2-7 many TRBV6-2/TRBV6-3 CASSDGTGSYEQYF TGTGCCAGCAGTGACGGGACAGGGAGCTACGAGCAGTACTTC
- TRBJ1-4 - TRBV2 CASRLGEDEKLFF TGTGCCAGCAGGCTAGGAGAGGACGAAAAACTGTTTTTT
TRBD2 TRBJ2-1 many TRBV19 CASSKTSGRRGEQFF TGTGCCAGTAGTAAGACTAGCGGGAGGAGGGGTGAGCAGTTCTTC
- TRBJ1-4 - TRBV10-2 CASSEGGYGGEKLFF TGCGCCAGCAGCGAGGGGGGCTACGGAGGGGAAAAACTGTTTTTT
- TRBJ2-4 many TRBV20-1 CSAREEYSSGIAKNIQYF TGCAGTGCTAGAGAGGAGTATAGTTCGGGGATAGCCAAAAACATTCAGTACTTC
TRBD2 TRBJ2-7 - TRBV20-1 CSAEGLAVGNPYEQYF TGCAGTGCGGAAGGACTAGCGGTTGGGAACCCCTACGAGCAGTACTTC
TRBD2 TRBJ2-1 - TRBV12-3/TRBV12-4 CASSFAPAFTSGNNEQFF TGTGCCAGCAGTTTCGCCCCCGCCTTTACTAGCGGTAACAATGAGCAGTTCTTC
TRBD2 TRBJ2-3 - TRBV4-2 CASSQDPGGLASVTDTQYF TGTGCCAGCAGCCAAGATCCGGGGGGACTAGCGAGTGTCACAGATACGCAGTATTTT
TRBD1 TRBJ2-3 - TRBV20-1 CSARVRDRGTDTQYF TGCAGTGCCCGGGTCCGGGACAGGGGCACAGATACGCAGTATTTT
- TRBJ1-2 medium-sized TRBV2 CASRTAKNYGYTF TGTGCCAGCAGGACAGCAAAAAACTATGGCTACACCTTC
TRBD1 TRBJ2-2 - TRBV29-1 CSVGTGKSSGELFF TGCAGCGTTGGGACAGGGAAGAGCTCTGGGGAGCTGTTTTTT
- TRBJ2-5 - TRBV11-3 CTTGRASQDTQYF TGTACCACCGGGCGGGCCAGCCAAGACACCCAGTACTTC
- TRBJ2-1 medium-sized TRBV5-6 CASSFRRGANEQFF TGTGCCAGCAGCTTTCGCAGGGGGGCCAATGAGCAGTTCTTC
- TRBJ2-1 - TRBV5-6 CASSLVSPNDNGQFF TGTGCCAGCAGCTTGGTGTCCCCGAATGACAATGGGCAGTTCTTC
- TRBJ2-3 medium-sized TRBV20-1 CSAGTPGTDTQYF TGCAGTGCTGGGACGCCCGGTACAGATACGCAGTATTTT
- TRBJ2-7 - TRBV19 CASSGRDTLMSVF TGTGCCAGTAGTGGCCGGGACACCTTAATGTCAGTCTTC
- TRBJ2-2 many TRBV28 CASRPVKANHKGELFF TGTGCCAGCAGGCCAGTCAAAGCGAATCATAAGGGGGAGCTGTTTTTT
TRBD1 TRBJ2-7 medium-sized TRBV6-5 CASSYGTGVGEQYF TGTGCCAGCAGTTACGGGACAGGGGTCGGCGAGCAGTACTTC
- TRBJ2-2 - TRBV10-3 CAGGRGSYEQYFGPGTGELFF -
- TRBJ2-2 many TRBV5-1 CASSFTGPNTGELFF TGCGCCAGCAGCTTTACGGGACCGAACACCGGGGAGCTGTTTTTT
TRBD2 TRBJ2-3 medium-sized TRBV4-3 CASSASLAGHTDTQYF TGCGCCAGCAGCGCATCACTAGCGGGCCACACAGATACGCAGTATTTT
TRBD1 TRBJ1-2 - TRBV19 CAGTPNRQGRYGYTF TGTGCCGGTACCCCTAACCGACAGGGTCGATATGGTTACACCTTC
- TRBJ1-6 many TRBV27 CASSYLGGSNSPLHF TGTGCCAGCAGTTACCTTGGGGGTAGCAATTCACCCCTCCACTTT
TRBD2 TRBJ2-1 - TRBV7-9 CAGSRTSGGVYEQFF TGTGCCGGCAGCCGGACTAGCGGGGGGGTCTATGAGCAGTTCTTC
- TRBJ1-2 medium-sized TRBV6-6 CASSYRASVEGYTF TGTGCCAGCAGTTACAGGGCGTCCGTAGAAGGCTACACCTTC
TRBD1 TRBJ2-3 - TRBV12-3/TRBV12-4 CASRTGILSTDTQYF TGTGCCAGCAGGACAGGGATACTAAGCACAGATACGCAGTATTTT
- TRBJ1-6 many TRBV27 CASRTGHSPLHF TGTGCCAGTCGGACGGGACATTCACCCCTCCACTTT
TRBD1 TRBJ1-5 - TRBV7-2 CASRRTGGGSNQPQHF TGTGCCAGCAGACGAACAGGGGGCGGTAGCAATCAGCCCCAGCATTTT
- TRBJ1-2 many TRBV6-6 CASSHGRNYGYTF TGTGCCAGCAGTCACGGGCGGAACTATGGCTACACCTTC
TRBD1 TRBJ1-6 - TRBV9 CASSVEGQQAPLPF TGTGCCAGCAGCGTGGAGGGACAGCAAGCACCCCTCCCCTTT
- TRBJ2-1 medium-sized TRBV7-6 CASSFLTGDSYNEQFF TGTGCCAGCAGCTTCCTCACAGGTGACTCCTACAATGAGCAGTTCTTC
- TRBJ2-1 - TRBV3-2 CASRCAGLAAGNEQFF TGTGCCAGCAGATGCGCTGGACTAGCGGCGGGAAATGAGCAGTTCTTC